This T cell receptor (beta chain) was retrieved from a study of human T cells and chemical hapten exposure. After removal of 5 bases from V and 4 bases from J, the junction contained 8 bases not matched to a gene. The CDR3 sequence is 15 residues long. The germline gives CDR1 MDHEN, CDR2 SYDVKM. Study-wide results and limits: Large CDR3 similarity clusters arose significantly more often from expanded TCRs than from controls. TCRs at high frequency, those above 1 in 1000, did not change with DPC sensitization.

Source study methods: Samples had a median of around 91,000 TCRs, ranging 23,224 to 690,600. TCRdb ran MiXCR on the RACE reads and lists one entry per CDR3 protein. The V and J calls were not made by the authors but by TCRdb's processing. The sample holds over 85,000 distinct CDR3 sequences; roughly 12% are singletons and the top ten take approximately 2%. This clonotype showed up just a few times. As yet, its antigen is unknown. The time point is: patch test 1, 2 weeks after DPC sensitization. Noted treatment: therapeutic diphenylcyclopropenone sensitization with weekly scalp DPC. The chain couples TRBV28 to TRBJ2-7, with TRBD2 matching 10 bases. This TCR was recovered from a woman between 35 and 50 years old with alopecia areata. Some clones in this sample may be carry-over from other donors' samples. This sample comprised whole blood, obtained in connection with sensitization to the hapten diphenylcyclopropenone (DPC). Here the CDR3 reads CASSRSLAGEYEQYF. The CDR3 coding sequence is TGTGCCAGCAGTCGCTCCCTAGCGGGAGAGTACGAGCAGTACTTC.